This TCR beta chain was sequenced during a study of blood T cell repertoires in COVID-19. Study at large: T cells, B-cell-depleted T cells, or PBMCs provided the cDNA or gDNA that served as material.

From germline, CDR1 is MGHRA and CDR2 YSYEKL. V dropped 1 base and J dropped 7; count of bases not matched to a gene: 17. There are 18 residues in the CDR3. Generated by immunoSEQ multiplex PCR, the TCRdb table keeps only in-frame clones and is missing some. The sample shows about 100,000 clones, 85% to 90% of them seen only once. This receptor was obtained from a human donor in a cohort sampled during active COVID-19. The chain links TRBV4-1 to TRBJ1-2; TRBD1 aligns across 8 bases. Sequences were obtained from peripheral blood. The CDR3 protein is CASSQVVQLRTGTIGYTF. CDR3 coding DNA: TGCGCCAGCAGCCAAGTAGTCCAACTTCGGACAGGGACAATTGGCTACACCTTC.